This note documents a single T cell receptor beta chain sequence. Its antigen is not known. The entry originates in a study of long-term antiretroviral therapy in people with HIV. Study results and limitations: Blood sampling spanned 2004 to 2017, possibly under older ART regimens.

It was version v3.0 of the immunoSEQ assay that was run at survey level. Sequencing used immunoSEQ multiplex PCR; TCRdb keeps in-frame clones, though not all of them. The sample has about 20,000 clones, less than 95% seen once. Sequences were derived from unsorted PBMCs, sampled approximately 4.5 years before starting antiretroviral therapy. This TCR came from a woman in her twenties or thirties with HIV.

The DNA for the CDR3 is TGTGCCAGCAGCGAGACAGGGAGGTACACCTTC. Its protein is CASSETGRYTF. This chain connects TRBV5-4 to TRBJ1-2, with TRBD1 matching 7 bases. Unmatched junction bases numbered 5, after V lost 4 bases and J lost 11 bases. This CDR3 spans 11 amino acids. The germline V gene encodes CDR1 SGHNT and CDR2 YYREEE (reference sequence).